The T cell receptor beta chain described here comes from a study of post-analysis software for immune sequencing data. Notes on the study in general: When patients were compared with controls, 5 or 6 TRBV segments were more frequent, TRBV5-6, TRBV5-1 and TRBV20-1 among them. In multiple sclerosis, normalized Chao1 diversity was significantly below that of controls.

Tagging with unique molecular identifiers was a feature of the TCR beta cDNA libraries. TCRdb reprocessed the PCR reads via MiXCR and lists one record per CDR3 protein. The sample includes roughly 700,000 distinct CDR3 sequences, roughly 29% seen only once; the top ten take around 0.6%. Trimming pared 0 bases from V and 5 bases from J, leaving 11 bases between. The CDR3 is made up of 15 amino acids. Germline V gene data show CDR1 as SGHNT and CDR2 as YENEEA. As for this clonotype: Its specificity is not known.

Sequencing was done on a sample of blood. The chain recombines TRBV11-3 with TRBJ2-1; TRBD2 might be the D (6 bases). This TCR came from a girl between 5 and 17 years old with multiple sclerosis. The CDR3 sequence: CASSLEAGNHNEQFF. The CDR3 DNA reads as TGTGCCAGCAGCTTAGAGGCGGGGAACCACAATGAGCAGTTCTTC.